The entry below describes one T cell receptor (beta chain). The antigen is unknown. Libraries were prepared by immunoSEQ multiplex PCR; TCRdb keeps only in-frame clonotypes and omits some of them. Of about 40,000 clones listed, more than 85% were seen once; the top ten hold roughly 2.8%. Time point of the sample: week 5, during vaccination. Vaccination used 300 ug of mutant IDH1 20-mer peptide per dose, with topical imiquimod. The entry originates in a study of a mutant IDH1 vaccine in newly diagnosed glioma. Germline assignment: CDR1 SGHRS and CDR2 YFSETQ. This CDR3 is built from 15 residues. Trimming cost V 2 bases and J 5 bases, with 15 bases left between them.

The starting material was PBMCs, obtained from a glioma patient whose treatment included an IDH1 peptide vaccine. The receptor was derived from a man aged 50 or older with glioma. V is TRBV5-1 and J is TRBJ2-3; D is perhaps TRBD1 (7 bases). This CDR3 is CASSFQGGPKDTQYF. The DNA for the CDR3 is TGCGCCAGCAGCTTTCAGGGGGGACCCAAAGATACGCAGTATTTT.